This TCR delta chain derives from a study of fetal and pediatric gammadelta thymocytes (dated by TCRdb to about 2022). In terms of the full investigation: The bulk gammadelta thymocyte repertoires combined previously published and newly generated, unpublished data and were used to strengthen a single-cell study of gammadelta thymocyte development. In total, the bulk gammadelta thymocyte repertoire set covered approximately ten subjects, made up of 7 pediatric thymus donors and 3 fetal thymus donors. Bulk gammadelta thymocyte repertoires combined previously published data (refs 27,28) with unpublished data. To increase subject numbers and strengthen the CDR3 publicity analysis, bulk TCR repertoire data were added. Points the paper makes about the study in general: Compared with post-natal repertoires, fetal gammadelta thymocyte repertoires were previously reported to be enriched for TRDV2, TRGV8 and TRGV9 usage, low N additions and public CDR3s.

About this clone: Its recognized antigen is unknown. Base qualities are not at hand, and no much larger clone is one base apart.

TCRdb shows the sequencer as Illumina MiSeq. In the source study's methods: For publicity analysis, the Vgamma9Vdelta2 and nonVgamma9Vdelta2 bulk CDR3 files were merged for each subject into one combined repertoire per subject. CDR3 publicity was given a score from 0 to 19 by checking each amino acid sequence across 9 single-cell datasets and 10 bulk repertoires with base R and dplyr. TCRdb reprocessed the public reads with the caller CATT; rows with the same DNA were merged afterwards. The V and J calls reflect TCRdb's pipeline rather than the authors' work. This sample lists 1,500 to 2,500 delta-chain clones; 20% to 30% were detected once. The top ten hold about 4.3% of the sample. Between the V and J ends, shortened by 2 bases and 9 bases respectively, the junction contains 19 bases. Taken from the germline V gene (reference sequence), the CDR1 and CDR2 loops are TVYSNPD and GDNSRS. The CDR3 runs 14 amino acids, cysteine and phenylalanine included. The kept DNA is CDR3 alone, 42 bases in frame from the first base.

Thymocytes were stained with Zombie NIR viability dye plus antibodies to CD3 (UCHT1), TCRgammadelta (11F2), TCRVgamma9 (IMMU360) and TCRVdelta2 (IMMU389). Bulk TRD and TRG CDR3 repertoires were generated separately from sorted Vgamma9Vdelta2 and nonVgamma9Vdelta2 gammadelta thymocytes of human fetal and pediatric thymuses. In Belgium, pediatric thymus tissue was obtained from children undergoing cardiac surgery. The pediatric thymus donors in the study ranged in age from roughly 1 to 11 years. As previously described, thymic cell suspensions were prepared from both fetal and post-natal thymuses. NonVgamma9Vdelta2 thymocytes were sorted as CD3+ gammadeltaTCR+ cells that did not have the Vgamma9+Vdelta2+ phenotype. Cells were sorted on a FACS Aria III cell sorter (BD Biosciences).

The chain employs TRDV3 and TRDJ2, with TRDD2 tentatively as D gene (5 bases match). Sequencing was carried out using non-Vgamma9Vdelta2 gamma-delta T cells from the thymus. The sample's cell subset or site, from its label and the paper: CD3+gammadeltaTCR+ thymocytes not co-expressing Vgamma9 and Vdelta2. The source of this sequence is a child who underwent cardiac surgery and was recorded as healthy. The DNA sequence is as follows: TGTGCCTTTGCCTACCAGTCCGCTAACACACAACTCTTCTTT. Translated, this gives CAFAYQSANTQLFF.